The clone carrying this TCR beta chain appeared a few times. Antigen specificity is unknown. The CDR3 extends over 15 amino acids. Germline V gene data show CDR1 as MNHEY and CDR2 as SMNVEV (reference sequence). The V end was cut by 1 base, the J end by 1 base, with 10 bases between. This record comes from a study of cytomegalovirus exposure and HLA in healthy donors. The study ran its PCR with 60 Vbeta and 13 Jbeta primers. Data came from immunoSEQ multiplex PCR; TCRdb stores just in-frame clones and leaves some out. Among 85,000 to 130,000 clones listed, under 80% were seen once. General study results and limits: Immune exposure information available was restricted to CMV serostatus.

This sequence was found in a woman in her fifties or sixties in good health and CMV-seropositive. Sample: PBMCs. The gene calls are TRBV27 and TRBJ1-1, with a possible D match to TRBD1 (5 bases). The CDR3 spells CASSLFTGQNTEAFF. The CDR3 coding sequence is TGTGCCAGCAGTTTATTTACCGGACAGAACACTGAAGCTTTCTTT.